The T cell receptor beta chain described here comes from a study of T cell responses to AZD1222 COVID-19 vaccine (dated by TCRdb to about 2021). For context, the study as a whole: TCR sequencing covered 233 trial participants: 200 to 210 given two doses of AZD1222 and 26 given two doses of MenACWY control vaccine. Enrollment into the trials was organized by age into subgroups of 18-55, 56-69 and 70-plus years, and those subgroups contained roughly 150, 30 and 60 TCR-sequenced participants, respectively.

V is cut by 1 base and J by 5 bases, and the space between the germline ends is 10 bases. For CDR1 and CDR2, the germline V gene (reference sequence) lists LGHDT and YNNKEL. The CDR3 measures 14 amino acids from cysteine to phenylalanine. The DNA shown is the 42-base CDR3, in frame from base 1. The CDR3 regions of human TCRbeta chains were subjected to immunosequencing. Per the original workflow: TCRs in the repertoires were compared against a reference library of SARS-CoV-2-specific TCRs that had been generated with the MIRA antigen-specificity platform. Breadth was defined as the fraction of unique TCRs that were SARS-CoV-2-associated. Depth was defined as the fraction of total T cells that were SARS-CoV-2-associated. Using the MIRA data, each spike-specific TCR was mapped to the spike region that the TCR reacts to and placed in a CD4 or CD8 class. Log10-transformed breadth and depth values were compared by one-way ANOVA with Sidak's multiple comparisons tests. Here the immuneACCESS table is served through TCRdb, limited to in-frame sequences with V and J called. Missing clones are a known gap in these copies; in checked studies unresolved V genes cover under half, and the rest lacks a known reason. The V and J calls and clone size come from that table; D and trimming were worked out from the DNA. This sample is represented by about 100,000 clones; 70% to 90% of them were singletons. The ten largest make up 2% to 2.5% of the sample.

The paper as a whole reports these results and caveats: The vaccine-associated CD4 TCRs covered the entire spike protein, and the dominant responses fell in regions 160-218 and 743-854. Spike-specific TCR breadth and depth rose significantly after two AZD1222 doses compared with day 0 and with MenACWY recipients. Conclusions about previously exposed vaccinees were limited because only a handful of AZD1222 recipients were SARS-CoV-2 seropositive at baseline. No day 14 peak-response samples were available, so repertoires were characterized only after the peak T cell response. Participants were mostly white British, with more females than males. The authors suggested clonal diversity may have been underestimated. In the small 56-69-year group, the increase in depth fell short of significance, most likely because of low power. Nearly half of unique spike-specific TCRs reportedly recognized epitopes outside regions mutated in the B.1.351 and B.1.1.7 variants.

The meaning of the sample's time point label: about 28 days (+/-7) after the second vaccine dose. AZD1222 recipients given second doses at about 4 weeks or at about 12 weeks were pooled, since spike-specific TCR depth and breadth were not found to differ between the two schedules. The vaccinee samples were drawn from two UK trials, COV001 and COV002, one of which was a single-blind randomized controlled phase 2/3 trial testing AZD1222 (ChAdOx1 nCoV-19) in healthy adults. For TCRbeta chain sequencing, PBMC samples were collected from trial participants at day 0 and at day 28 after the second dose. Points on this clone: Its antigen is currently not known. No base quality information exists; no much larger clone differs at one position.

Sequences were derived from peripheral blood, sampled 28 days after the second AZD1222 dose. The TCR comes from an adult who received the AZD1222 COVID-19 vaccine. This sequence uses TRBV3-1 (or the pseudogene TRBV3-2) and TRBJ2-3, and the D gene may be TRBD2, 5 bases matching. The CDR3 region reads CASSQGGGLDTQYF. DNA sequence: TGTGCCAGCAGCCAAGGCGGAGGACTAGATACGCAGTATTTT.